This is a list of T cell receptor beta chains from one sample in a study of T-cell memory formation after mild COVID-19. TCRdb reprocessed the 5' RACE reads via MiXCR and lists one record per CDR3 protein. The data show around 340,000 distinct CDR3 sequences, around 15% seen once. The specimen sequenced was PBMCs or a T cell subset sorted from them (not recorded which). These receptors were taken from a young man who had mild COVID-19 (a few samples of this study predate the infection). Cell type and time point are not known. Each CDR3 is given with its conserved first and last residue. The D gene is left open where the match is weak. The listing skips clone size in some rows; elsewhere it reads once, few, many or a size class.

TRBV20-1	few	TRBD2	TRBJ2-1	TGCAGTGCTCAAGAGTTAAGCGGGGGTTCCTACAATGAGCAGTTCTTC	CSAQELSGGSYNEQFF
TRBV14	few	.	TRBJ2-1	TGTGCCAGCAGCCAAGAGTCGGCGGTTTTTGAGCAGTTCTTC	CASSQESAVFEQFF
TRBV7-2	many	TRBD1	TRBJ1-4	TGTGCCAGCAGCTTTATGGGGACAGGGGGTGAAAAACTGTTTTTT	CASSFMGTGGEKLFF
TRBV5-1	.	TRBD1	TRBJ1-5	TGCGCCAGCAGCCCCGGGACAGTTAGCAATCAGCCCCAGCATTTT	CASSPGTVSNQPQHF
TRBV7-6	few	.	TRBJ2-1	TGTGCCAGCAGCTTACCCACCGCCAGCCGGAAGCAGTTCTTC	CASSLPTASRKQFF
TRBV24-1	few	TRBD2	TRBJ2-3	TGTGCCACCAGTGATTTGCGAGCGGGGGAAGATACGCAGTATTTT	CATSDLRAGEDTQYF
TRBV6-5	.	TRBD1	TRBJ2-1	TGTGCCAGCAGTTACGCCCCCGGGACAGGCGACAATGAGCAGTTCTTC	CASSYAPGTGDNEQFF
TRBV4-2	many	.	TRBJ1-1	TGTGCCAGCAGCCAAGAACGGGGATCTGAAGCTTTCTTT	CASSQERGSEAFF
TRBV4-1	few	.	TRBJ1-5	TGCGCCAGTAGCCAAGAAGTGCCTGGTGGTAGCAATCAGCCCCAGCATTTT	CASSQEVPGGSNQPQHF
TRBV4-1	.	.	TRBJ2-5	TGCGCCAGCAGTTCCAGACAGGTGAAAGAGACCCAGTACTTC	CASSSRQVKETQYF
TRBV7-8	few	.	TRBJ1-2	TGTGCCAGCAGCTTAGGGGTGGACTATGGCTACACCTTC	CASSLGVDYGYTF